Listed below are T cell receptor beta chains from one sample, sequenced in a study of cytomegalovirus exposure and HLA in healthy donors. Generated by immunoSEQ multiplex PCR, the TCRdb table keeps only in-frame clones and is missing some. The sample lists roughly 110,000 clones, around 80% seen once, with 2% to 2.5% in the top ten. The specimen sequenced was PBMCs. Every receptor here comes from a man between 40 and 49 years old in good health and CMV-seronegative. The CDR3 runs from the conserved cysteine through the conserved F or W. Fields, in order: J gene, D gene, V gene, CDR3 protein. A D gene is named only where the DNA matches it firmly.

j_gene: TRBJ1-6; d_gene: NA; v_gene: TRBV6-1; CDR3aa: CASSTDNSPLHF
j_gene: TRBJ2-7; d_gene: NA; v_gene: TRBV6-5; CDR3aa: CASGRAPSSYEQYF
j_gene: TRBJ1-2; d_gene: NA; v_gene: TRBV6-5; CDR3aa: CASSNLVANYGYTF
j_gene: TRBJ1-2; d_gene: TRBD1; v_gene: TRBV6-6; CDR3aa: CASSRPSRDSNYGYTF
j_gene: TRBJ2-3; d_gene: NA; v_gene: TRBV29-1; CDR3aa: CSVDVTGGTDTQYF
j_gene: TRBJ2-7; d_gene: TRBD2; v_gene: TRBV5-6; CDR3aa: CASSRWPPVSGAYGEQYF
j_gene: TRBJ1-1; d_gene: NA; v_gene: TRBV2; CDR3aa: CASSDRRGGGAFF
j_gene: TRBJ1-1; d_gene: NA; v_gene: TRBV10-2; CDR3aa: CASSESRVSGSAFF
j_gene: TRBJ2-3; d_gene: TRBD2; v_gene: TRBV5-1; CDR3aa: CASRSAGETDTQYF
j_gene: TRBJ1-6; d_gene: NA; v_gene: TRBV7-2; CDR3aa: CASSFVTGPNSPLHF
j_gene: TRBJ1-1; d_gene: NA; v_gene: TRBV4-2; CDR3aa: CASSQDWGLGILNTEAFF
j_gene: TRBJ2-1; d_gene: TRBD2; v_gene: TRBV10-1; CDR3aa: CASSETSGGLNNEQFF
j_gene: TRBJ1-1; d_gene: NA; v_gene: TRBV27; CDR3aa: CASSGWAGGVEAFF
j_gene: TRBJ2-3; d_gene: NA; v_gene: TRBV7-2; CDR3aa: CASSPFRGTTDTQYF
j_gene: TRBJ1-6; d_gene: NA; v_gene: TRBV7-2; CDR3aa: CASSMDSVNSPLHF
j_gene: TRBJ2-2; d_gene: NA; v_gene: TRBV9; CDR3aa: CASSVQGNTGELFF
j_gene: TRBJ1-2; d_gene: TRBD1; v_gene: TRBV6-5; CDR3aa: CASSYSRTGGGYGYTF